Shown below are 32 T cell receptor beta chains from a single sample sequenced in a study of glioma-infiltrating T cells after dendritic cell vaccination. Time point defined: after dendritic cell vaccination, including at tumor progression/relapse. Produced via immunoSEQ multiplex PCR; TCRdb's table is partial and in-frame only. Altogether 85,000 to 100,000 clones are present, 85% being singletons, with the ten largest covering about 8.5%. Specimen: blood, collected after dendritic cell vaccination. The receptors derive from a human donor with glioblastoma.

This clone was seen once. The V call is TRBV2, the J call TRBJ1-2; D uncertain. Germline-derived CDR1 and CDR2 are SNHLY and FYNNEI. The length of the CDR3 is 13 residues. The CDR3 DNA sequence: TGTCTCACAGCCCGGGGTCCTAACTATGGCTACACCTTC. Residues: CLTARGPNYGYTF.

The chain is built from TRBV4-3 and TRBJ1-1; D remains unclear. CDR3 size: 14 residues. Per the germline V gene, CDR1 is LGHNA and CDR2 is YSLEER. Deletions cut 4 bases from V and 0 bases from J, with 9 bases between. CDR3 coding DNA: TGCGCCAGCAGCCCCGACAACATGAACACTGAAGCTTTCTTT. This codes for CASSPDNMNTEAFF.

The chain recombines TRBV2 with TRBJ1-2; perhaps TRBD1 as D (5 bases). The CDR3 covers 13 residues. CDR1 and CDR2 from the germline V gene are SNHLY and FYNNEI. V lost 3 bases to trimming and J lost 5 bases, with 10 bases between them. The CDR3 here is CASSDRGRYGYTF. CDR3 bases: TGTGCCAGCAGTGATCGGGGGAGGTATGGCTACACCTTC.

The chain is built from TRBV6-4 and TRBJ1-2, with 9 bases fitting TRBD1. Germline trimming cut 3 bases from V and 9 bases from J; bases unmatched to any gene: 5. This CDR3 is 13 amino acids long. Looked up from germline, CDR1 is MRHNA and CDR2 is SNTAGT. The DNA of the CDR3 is TGTGCCAGCAGTGAAGGGACAGGGTCGAGCTACACCTTC. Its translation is CASSEGTGSSYTF.

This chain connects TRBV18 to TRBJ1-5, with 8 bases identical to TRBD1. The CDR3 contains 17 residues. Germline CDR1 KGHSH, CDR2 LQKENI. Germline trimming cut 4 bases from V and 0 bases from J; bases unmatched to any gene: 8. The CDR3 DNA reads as TGTGCCAGCTCACATATGGGAACAGGGGGTAGCAATCAGCCCCAGCATTTT. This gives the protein CASSHMGTGGSNQPQHF.

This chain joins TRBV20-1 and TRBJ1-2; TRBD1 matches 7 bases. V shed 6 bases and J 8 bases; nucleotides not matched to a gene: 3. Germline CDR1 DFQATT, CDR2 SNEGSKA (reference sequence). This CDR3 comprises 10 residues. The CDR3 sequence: CSARDRGYTF. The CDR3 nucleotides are TGCAGTGCAAGGGACAGAGGCTACACCTTC.

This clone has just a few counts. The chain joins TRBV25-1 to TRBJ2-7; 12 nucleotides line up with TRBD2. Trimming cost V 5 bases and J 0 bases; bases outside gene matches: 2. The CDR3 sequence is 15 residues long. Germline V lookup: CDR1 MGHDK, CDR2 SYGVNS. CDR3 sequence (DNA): TGTGCCAGCAGTAAGACTAGCGGGAGCTCCTACGAGCAGTACTTC. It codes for CASSKTSGSSYEQYF.

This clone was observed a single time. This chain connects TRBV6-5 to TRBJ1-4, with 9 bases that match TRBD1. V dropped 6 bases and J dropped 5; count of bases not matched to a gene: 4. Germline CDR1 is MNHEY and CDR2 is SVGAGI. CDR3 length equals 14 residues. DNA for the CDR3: TGTGCCAGCAGCCGGACAGGGGTAAATGAAAAACTGTTTTTT. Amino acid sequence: CASSRTGVNEKLFF.

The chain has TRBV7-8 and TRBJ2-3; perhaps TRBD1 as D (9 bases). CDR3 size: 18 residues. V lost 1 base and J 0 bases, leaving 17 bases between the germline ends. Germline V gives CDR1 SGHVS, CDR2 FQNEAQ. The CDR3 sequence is CASSLGSGGTGSTDTQYF. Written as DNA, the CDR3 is TGTGCCAGCAGCTTAGGTTCGGGGGGGACAGGGAGCACAGATACGCAGTATTTT.

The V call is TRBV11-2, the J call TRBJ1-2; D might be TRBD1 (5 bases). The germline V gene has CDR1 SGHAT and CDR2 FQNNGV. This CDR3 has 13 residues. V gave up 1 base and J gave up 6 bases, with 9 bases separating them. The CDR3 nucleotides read TGTGCCAGCAGCTTAGCAGGGCGACATGGCTACACCTTC. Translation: CASSLAGRHGYTF.

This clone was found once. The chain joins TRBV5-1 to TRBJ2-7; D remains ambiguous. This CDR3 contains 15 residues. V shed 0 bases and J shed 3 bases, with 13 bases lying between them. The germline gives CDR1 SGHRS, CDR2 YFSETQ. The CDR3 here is CASSLGLLALYEQYF. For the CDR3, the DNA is TGCGCCAGCAGCTTGGGACTTCTCGCCCTCTACGAGCAGTACTTC.

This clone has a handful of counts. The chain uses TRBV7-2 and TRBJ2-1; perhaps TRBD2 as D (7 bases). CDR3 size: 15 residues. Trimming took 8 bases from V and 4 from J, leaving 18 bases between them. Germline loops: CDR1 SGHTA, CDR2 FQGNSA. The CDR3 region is CASSPPGGLYNEQFF. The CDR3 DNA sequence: TGTGCCAGCTCCCCCCCGGGGGGCCTTTACAATGAGCAGTTCTTC.

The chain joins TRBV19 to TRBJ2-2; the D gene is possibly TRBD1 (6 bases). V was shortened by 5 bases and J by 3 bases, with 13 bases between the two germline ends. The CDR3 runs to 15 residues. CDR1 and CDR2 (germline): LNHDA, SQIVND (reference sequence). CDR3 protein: CASSPNRADTGELFF. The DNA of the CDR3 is TGTGCCAGTAGTCCCAACAGGGCGGACACCGGGGAGCTGTTTTTT.

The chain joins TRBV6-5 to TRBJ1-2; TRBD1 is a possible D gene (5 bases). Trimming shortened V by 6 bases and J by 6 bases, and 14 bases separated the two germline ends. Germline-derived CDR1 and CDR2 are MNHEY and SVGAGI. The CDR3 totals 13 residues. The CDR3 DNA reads TGTGCCAGCAGCTTCGCGGGGACGAATGGCTACACCTTC. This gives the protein CASSFAGTNGYTF.

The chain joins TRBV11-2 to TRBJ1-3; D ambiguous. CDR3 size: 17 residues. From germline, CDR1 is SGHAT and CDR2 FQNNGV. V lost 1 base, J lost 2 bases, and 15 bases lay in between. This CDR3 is CASSLGFVVSAGNTIYF. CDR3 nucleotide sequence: TGTGCCAGCAGCTTAGGGTTCGTGGTTTCGGCTGGAAACACCATATATTTT.

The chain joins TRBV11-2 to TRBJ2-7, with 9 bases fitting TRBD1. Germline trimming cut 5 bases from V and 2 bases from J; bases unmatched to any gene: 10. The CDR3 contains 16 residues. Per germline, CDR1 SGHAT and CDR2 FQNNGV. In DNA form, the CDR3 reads TGTGCCAGCAGCCAAGAAGGACAGGGGACCCCCTACGAGCAGTACTTC. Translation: CASSQEGQGTPYEQYF. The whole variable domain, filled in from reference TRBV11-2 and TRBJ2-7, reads EAGVAQSPRYKIIEKRQSVAFWCNPISGHATLYWYQQILGQGPKLLIQFQNNGVVDDSQLPKDRFSAERLKGVDSTLKIQPAKLEDSAVYLCASSQEGQGTPYEQYFGPGTRLTVT.

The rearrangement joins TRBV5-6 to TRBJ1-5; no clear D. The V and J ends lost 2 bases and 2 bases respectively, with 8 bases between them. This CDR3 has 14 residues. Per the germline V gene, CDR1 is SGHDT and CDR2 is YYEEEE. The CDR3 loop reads CASSLGRRNQPQHF. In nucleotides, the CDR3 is TGTGCCAGCAGCTTAGGGAGGCGCAATCAGCCCCAGCATTTT.

The CDR3 region is CATSRGASGGPADTQYF. The CDR3 region has the DNA TGTGCCACCAGCAGAGGGGCTAGCGGGGGGCCGGCAGATACGCAGTATTTT. This chain uses TRBV15 with TRBJ2-3, with 11 bases identical to TRBD2. CDR3 length equals 17 residues. V shed 1 base, J shed 4 bases, and the junction held 7 bases outside the gene matches. Germline values: CDR1 LNHNV, CDR2 YYDKDF (reference sequence).

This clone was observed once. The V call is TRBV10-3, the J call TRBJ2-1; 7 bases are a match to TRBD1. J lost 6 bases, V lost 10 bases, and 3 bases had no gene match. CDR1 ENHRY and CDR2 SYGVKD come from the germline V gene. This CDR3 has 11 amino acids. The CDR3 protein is CATAGGNEQFF. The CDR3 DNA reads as TGTGCCACTGCAGGGGGCAATGAGCAGTTCTTC.

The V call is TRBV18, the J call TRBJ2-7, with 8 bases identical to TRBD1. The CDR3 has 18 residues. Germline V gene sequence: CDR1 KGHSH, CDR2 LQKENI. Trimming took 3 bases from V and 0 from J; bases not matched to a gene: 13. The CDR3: CASSPVAPGQETSYEQYF. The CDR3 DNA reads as TGTGCCAGCTCACCCGTTGCTCCGGGACAGGAGACCTCCTACGAGCAGTACTTC.

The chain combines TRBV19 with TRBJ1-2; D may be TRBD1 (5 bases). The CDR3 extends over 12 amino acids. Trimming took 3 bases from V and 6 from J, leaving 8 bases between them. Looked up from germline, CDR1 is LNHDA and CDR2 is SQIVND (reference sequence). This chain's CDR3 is CASSISGNGYTF. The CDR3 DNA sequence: TGTGCCAGTAGTATCTCAGGGAATGGCTACACCTTC.

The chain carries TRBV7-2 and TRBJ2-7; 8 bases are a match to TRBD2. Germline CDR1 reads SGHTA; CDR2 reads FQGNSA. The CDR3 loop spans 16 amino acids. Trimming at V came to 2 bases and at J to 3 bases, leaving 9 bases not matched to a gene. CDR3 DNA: TGTGCCAGCAGCTTATTAAGCGGGAGAGGGATCTACGAGCAGTACTTC. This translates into CASSLLSGRGIYEQYF.

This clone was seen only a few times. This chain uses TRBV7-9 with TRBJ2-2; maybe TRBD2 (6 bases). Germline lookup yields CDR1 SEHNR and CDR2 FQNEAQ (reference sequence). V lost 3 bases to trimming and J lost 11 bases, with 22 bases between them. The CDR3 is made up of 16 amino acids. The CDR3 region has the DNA TGTGCCAGCAGCTTTGTCCCGGGACTGCACCCGACAGAGCTGTTTTTT. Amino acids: CASSFVPGLHPTELFF.

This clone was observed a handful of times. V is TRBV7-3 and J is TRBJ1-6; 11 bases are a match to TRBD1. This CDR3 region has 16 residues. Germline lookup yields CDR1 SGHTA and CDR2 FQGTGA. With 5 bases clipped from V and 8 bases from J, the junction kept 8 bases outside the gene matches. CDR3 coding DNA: TGTGCCAGCAGCCCGGGGGGACAGGGGGGTTATTCACCCCTCCACTTT. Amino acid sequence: CASSPGGQGGYSPLHF. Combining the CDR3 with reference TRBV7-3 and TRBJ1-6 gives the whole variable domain GAGVSQTPSNKVTEKGKYVELRCDPISGHTALYWYRQSLGQGPEFLIYFQGTGAADDSGLPNDRFFAVRPEGSVSTLKIQRTERGDSAVYLCASSPGGQGGYSPLHFGNGTRLTVT.

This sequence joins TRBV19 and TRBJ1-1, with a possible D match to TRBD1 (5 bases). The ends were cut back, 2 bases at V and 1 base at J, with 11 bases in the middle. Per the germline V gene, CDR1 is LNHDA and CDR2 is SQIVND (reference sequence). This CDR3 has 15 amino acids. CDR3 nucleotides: TGTGCCAGTAGTATACTGGGCAGGGCGAACACTGAAGCTTTCTTT. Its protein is CASSILGRANTEAFF.

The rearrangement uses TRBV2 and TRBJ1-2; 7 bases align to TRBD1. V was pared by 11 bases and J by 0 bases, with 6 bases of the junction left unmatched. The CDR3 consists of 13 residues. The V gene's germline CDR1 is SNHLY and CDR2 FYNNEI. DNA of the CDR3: TGTGCCCTAAAGGGGGCTTCTAACTATGGCTACACCTTC. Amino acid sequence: CALKGASNYGYTF.

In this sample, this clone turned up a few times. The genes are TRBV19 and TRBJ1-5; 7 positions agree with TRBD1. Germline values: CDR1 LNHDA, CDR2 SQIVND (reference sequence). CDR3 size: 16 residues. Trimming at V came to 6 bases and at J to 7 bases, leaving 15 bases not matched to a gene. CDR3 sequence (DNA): TGTGCCAGTAGACCTCGGGACAGTACTTTTCTCCAGCCCCAGCATTTT. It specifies CASRPRDSTFLQPQHF.

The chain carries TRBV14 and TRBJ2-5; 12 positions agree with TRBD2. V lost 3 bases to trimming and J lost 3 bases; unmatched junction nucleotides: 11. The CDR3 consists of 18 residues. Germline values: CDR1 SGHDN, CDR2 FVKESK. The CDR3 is CASSHFLAGGKLKETQYF. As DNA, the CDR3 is TGTGCCAGCAGCCATTTCCTAGCGGGAGGGAAACTTAAAGAGACCCAGTACTTC.

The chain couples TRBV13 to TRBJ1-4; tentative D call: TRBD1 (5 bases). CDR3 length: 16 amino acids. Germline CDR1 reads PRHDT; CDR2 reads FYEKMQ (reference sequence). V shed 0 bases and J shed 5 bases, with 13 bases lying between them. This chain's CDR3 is CASSLGRGSGNEKLFF. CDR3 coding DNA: TGTGCCAGCAGCTTAGGCCGGGGGTCCGGAAATGAAAAACTGTTTTTT.

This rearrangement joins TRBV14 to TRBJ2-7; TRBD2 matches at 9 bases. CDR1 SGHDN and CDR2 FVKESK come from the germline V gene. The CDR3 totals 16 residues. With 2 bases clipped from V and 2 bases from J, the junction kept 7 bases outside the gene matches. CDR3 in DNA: TGTGCCAGCAGCCAAACCCTAGCGGGGTCAACCTACGAGCAGTACTTC. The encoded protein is CASSQTLAGSTYEQYF.

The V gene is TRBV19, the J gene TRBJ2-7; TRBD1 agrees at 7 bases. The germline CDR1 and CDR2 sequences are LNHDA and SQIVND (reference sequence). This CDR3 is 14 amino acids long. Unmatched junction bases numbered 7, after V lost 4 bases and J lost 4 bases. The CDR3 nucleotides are TGTGCCAGTAGTAGGGCAGGGGGAGAGTACGAGCAGTACTTC. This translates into CASSRAGGEYEQYF.

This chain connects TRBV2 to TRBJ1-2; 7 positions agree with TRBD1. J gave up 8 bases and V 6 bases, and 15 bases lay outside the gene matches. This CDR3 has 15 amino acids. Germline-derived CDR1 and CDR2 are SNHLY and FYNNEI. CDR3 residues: CASRSGDGLRGGYTF. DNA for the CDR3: TGTGCCAGCAGATCCGGGGACGGACTCAGGGGGGGCTACACCTTC.